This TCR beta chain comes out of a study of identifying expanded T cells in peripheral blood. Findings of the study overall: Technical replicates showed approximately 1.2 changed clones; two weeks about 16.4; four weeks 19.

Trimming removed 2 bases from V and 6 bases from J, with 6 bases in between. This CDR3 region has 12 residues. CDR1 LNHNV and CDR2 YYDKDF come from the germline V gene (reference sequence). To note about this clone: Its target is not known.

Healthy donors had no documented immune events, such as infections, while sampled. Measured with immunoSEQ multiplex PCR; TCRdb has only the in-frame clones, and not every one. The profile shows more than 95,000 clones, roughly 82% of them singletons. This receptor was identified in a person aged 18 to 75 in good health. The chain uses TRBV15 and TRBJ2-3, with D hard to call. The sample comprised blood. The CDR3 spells CATSRKGDTQYF. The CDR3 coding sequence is TGTGCCACCAGCAGAAAAGGGGATACGCAGTATTTT.